Listed here are 32 T cell receptor beta chains from one sample, sequenced in a study of cytomegalovirus exposure and HLA in healthy donors. Vbeta (60) and Jbeta (13) primers were used in the PCR. Produced via immunoSEQ multiplex PCR; TCRdb's table is partial and in-frame only. The sample includes 170,000 or so clones, roughly 88% of them seen just once. The specimen was PBMCs. The source of these receptors is a man aged 45-65 years in good health and CMV-seropositive.

The CDR3 DNA sequence: TGCAGCGTTGATACGCTATTCGGGAGCGGGAGTGGTAGCTCCTACAATGAGCAGTTCTTC. Amino acids: CSVDTLFGSGSGSSYNEQFF. The chain links TRBV29-1 to TRBJ2-1; 8 bases map to TRBD2. Looked up from germline, CDR1 is SQVTM and CDR2 is ANQGSEA. The CDR3 contains 20 residues. V was clipped by 3 bases and J by 0 bases; unmatched bases: 19.

This clone has a handful of counts. The rearrangement links TRBV5-4 to TRBJ2-3, with D possibly matching TRBD2 (6 bases). V lost 4 bases and J 3 bases, leaving 12 bases between the germline ends. CDR1 and CDR2 from the germline V gene are SGHNT and YYREEE (reference sequence). CDR3 length: 14 amino acids. This chain's CDR3 is CASSPGAGTDTQYF. As DNA, the CDR3 is TGTGCCAGCAGCCCGGGCGCGGGGACAGATACGCAGTATTTT.

The CDR3 region is CASSIVDRGETQYF. The DNA of the CDR3 is TGTGCCAGTAGTATAGTTGATAGGGGAGAGACCCAGTACTTC. The V gene is TRBV19, the J gene TRBJ2-5, with a tentative D call TRBD1 (5 bases). Trimming pared 1 base from V and 4 bases from J, leaving 10 bases between. Germline V gives CDR1 LNHDA, CDR2 SQIVND (reference sequence). CDR3 length: 14 residues.

The gene calls are TRBV4-1 and TRBJ2-4; 7 positions match TRBD1. V gave up 0 bases and J gave up 2 bases; unmatched junction bases: 1. Germline CDR1 reads MGHRA; CDR2 reads YSYEKL. The CDR3 contains 15 residues. The CDR3 spells CASSQEGQPKNIQYF. CDR3 sequence (DNA): TGCGCCAGCAGCCAAGAGGGACAGCCCAAAAACATTCAGTACTTC.

This clone was seen a single time. CDR3 in DNA: TGTGCCAGTAGTCCAGCCGGGTACTCCTACGAGCAGTACTTC. Protein: CASSPAGYSYEQYF. The V call is TRBV19, the J call TRBJ2-7; no clear D gene. Looked up from germline, CDR1 is LNHDA and CDR2 is SQIVND (reference sequence). The V gene lost 5 bases and the J gene lost 0 bases, with 11 bases spanning the gap. This CDR3 has 14 amino acids.

The genes are TRBV6-6 and TRBJ2-7; D is possibly TRBD2 (6 bases). Germline CDR1 reads MNHNY; CDR2 reads SVGAGI (reference sequence). The CDR3 is 13 residues long. V shed 8 bases and J shed 6 bases, with 17 bases lying between them. The CDR3 spells CASGPSGTGEQYF. CDR3 DNA: TGTGCCAGCGGACCGTCGGGGACTGGCGAGCAGTACTTC.

V usage is TRBV11-1 and J usage is TRBJ2-3; D call uncertain. CDR3 length equals 11 residues. Per germline, CDR1 SGHAT and CDR2 FQDESV (reference sequence). With 5 bases removed from V and 2 bases from J, the gap between germline ends came to 2 bases. The CDR3, as DNA: TGTGCCAGCAGCCACACAGATACGCAGTATTTT. It is translated as CASSHTDTQYF.

V is TRBV6-6 and J is TRBJ2-7; the D is unclear. Germline loops: CDR1 MNHNY, CDR2 SVGAGI (reference sequence). Trimming took 0 bases from V and 7 from J, leaving 10 bases between them. The CDR3 sequence is 13 residues long. The CDR3 sequence is CASSYSGYGEQYV. CDR3 nucleotides: TGTGCCAGCAGTTACTCTGGGTACGGAGAGCAGTACGTC.

CDR3 sequence (DNA): TGTGCCAGTAGTATAGCACTGGGACTATCAGCCGGGGAGCTGTTTTTT. Its protein product is CASSIALGLSAGELFF. J is TRBJ2-2 and V is TRBV19; 7 bases map to TRBD2. This CDR3 contains 16 residues. With V trimmed by 1 base and J by 6 bases, 8 bases remained unmatched. The germline CDR1 and CDR2 sequences are LNHDA and SQIVND (reference sequence). Filled out from reference TRBV19 and TRBJ2-2, the complete variable domain reads DGGITQSPKYLFRKEGQNVTLSCEQNLNHDAMYWYRQDPGQGLRLIYYSQIVNDFQKGDIAEGYSVSREKKESFPLTVTSAQKNPTAFYLCASSIALGLSAGELFFGEGSRLTVL.

J is TRBJ1-6 and V is TRBV2; D is unclear. This CDR3 region has 13 residues. The V gene lost 8 bases and the J gene lost 13 bases, with 18 bases spanning the gap. Per the germline V gene, CDR1 is SNHLY and CDR2 is FYNNEI. CDR3 DNA sequence: TGTGCCAGCCTTCTTTACAAGACGGGTCCCCTCCACTTT. Its translation is CASLLYKTGPLHF.

A single count supports this clone. The J gene is TRBJ2-4, the V gene TRBV7-2; TRBD2 matches at 11 bases. CDR1 is SGHTA and CDR2 is FQGNSA in the germline V gene. V lost 0 bases and J lost 0; bases outside the gene matches: 7. The CDR3 loop spans 19 amino acids. CDR3 nucleotide sequence: TGTGCCAGCAGCTTAGCATCGACTAGCGGGATACTAGCCAAAAACATTCAGTACTTC. As protein: CASSLASTSGILAKNIQYF.

The rearrangement joins TRBV6-1 to TRBJ1-1; TRBD1 agrees at 7 bases. The CDR3 contains 13 residues. Germline V CDR1 and CDR2: MNHNS, SASEGT. V lost 5 bases to trimming and J lost 4 bases; unmatched junction nucleotides: 4. The CDR3: CASSKRTGTEAFF. The CDR3 nucleotides are TGTGCCAGCAGTAAACGGACAGGCACTGAAGCTTTCTTT.

This clone was detected only once. The chain carries TRBV27 and TRBJ2-6; D is perhaps TRBD2 (6 bases). Trimming removed 4 bases at V and 0 bases at J, with 10 bases between. CDR3 length: 16 amino acids. Germline V gene data show CDR1 as MNHEY and CDR2 as SMNVEV (reference sequence). CDR3 amino acids: CASSWDSGSGANVLTF. CDR3 coding DNA: TGTGCCAGCAGTTGGGACTCAGGCTCTGGGGCCAACGTCCTGACTTTC.

The chain couples TRBV19 to TRBJ2-5, with 8 bases fitting TRBD1. CDR3 size: 13 residues. J was trimmed by 3 bases and V by 7 bases; bases with no gene match: 4. Germline assignment: CDR1 LNHDA and CDR2 SQIVND (reference sequence). CDR3 sequence reads: CASNRDRKETQYF. CDR3 nucleotides: TGTGCCAGTAACCGGGACAGGAAAGAGACCCAGTACTTC.

This sequence joins TRBV11-2 and TRBJ2-5, with D perhaps matching TRBD2 (5 bases). Trimming stripped 0 bases from V and 1 base from J, with 9 bases between. The CDR3 totals 15 residues. Germline V lookup: CDR1 SGHAT, CDR2 FQNNGV. CDR3 protein: CASSLDRESQETQYF. CDR3 DNA: TGTGCCAGCAGCTTAGATAGGGAGAGCCAAGAGACCCAGTACTTC. The full variable domain, completed using reference TRBV11-2 and TRBJ2-5, is EAGVAQSPRYKIIEKRQSVAFWCNPISGHATLYWYQQILGQGPKLLIQFQNNGVVDDSQLPKDRFSAERLKGVDSTLKIQPAKLEDSAVYLCASSLDRESQETQYFGPGTRLLVL.

V usage is TRBV27 and J usage is TRBJ2-5, with 9 bases identical to TRBD1. The CDR3 consists of 17 residues. With 6 bases clipped from V and 1 base from J, the junction kept 12 bases outside the gene matches. Germline loops: CDR1 MNHEY, CDR2 SMNVEV (reference sequence). The CDR3 DNA sequence: TGTGCCAGCAGACTCTCCACCGGGACAGGGTCCCAAGAGACCCAGTACTTC. This sequence encodes CASRLSTGTGSQETQYF.

V is TRBV5-6 and J is TRBJ2-5, with TRBD1 matching over 7 bases. There are 15 residues in the CDR3. The germline V gene encodes CDR1 SGHDT and CDR2 YYEEEE. J was trimmed by 5 bases and V by 2 bases; bases with no gene match: 9. The CDR3 region is CASSFPGQLGETQYF. The CDR3 bases are TGTGCCAGCAGCTTTCCGGGACAGTTGGGGGAGACCCAGTACTTC. The full variable domain, rest sourced from reference TRBV5-6 and TRBJ2-5, is DAGVTQSPTHLIKTRGQQVTLRCSPKSGHDTVSWYQQALGQGPQFIFQYYEEEERQRGNFPDRFSGHQFPNYSSELNVNALLLGDSALYLCASSFPGQLGETQYFGPGTRLLVL.

The CDR3 bases are TGTGCCTGGGGCCGGGACAGGGGCCAAAAAAGCGGAAACACCATATATTTT. It translates to CAWGRDRGQKSGNTIYF. The chain is built from TRBV30 and TRBJ1-3; 10 positions agree with TRBD1. The CDR3 totals 17 residues. Germline V CDR1 and CDR2: GTSNPN, SVGIG (reference sequence). The ends lost 5 bases at V and 4 bases at J; junction bases unmatched: 14.

CDR3 amino acids: CASSYSGGSYTDTQYF. In DNA form, the CDR3 reads TGTGCCAGCAGTTACTCGGGGGGGAGCTACACAGATACGCAGTATTTT. The V and J genes are TRBV6-6 and TRBJ2-3; 7 bases line up with TRBD2. Trimming at V came to 0 bases and at J to 2 bases, leaving 5 bases not matched to a gene. The CDR3 extends over 16 amino acids. Germline V CDR1 and CDR2: MNHNY, SVGAGI (reference sequence).

The V call is TRBV30, the J call TRBJ2-7, with D hard to call. Germline CDR1 GTSNPN, CDR2 SVGIG (reference sequence). There are 11 residues in the CDR3. The germline V and J ends were trimmed by 8 bases and 3 bases, with 11 bases remaining between them. The chain's CDR3 is CAPPRDYEQYV. DNA for the CDR3: TGTGCCCCCCCCCGTGACTACGAGCAGTACGTC.

V and J are TRBV4-1 and TRBJ2-7, with D possibly matching TRBD2 (5 bases). Trimming stripped 4 bases from V and 0 bases from J, with 13 bases between. Germline loops: CDR1 MGHRA, CDR2 YSYEKL. The CDR3 loop spans 15 amino acids. Here the CDR3 DNA reads TGCGCCAGCAGCCCCGACTACCCTGGCTCCTACGAGCAGTACGTC. It encodes CASSPDYPGSYEQYV.

The chain joins TRBV6-1 to TRBJ1-4; tentative D call: TRBD1 (6 bases). V dropped 11 bases and J dropped 7 bases, with 20 bases sitting between them. Germline assignment: CDR1 MNHNS and CDR2 SASEGT. The CDR3 has 14 residues. The CDR3 region has the DNA TGTGCCGCCGGGACCGGACAGAAAGGTGAAAAACTGTTTTTT. Translating it yields CAAGTGQKGEKLFF.

Turning to this clone: Germline is not matched at one junction end, which may reflect a read error. The chain combines TRBV5-8 with TRBJ1-3, with a weak D call TRBD1 (5 bases). CDR1 is SGHTS, CDR2 YDEGEE, per germline. CDR3 size: 15 residues. The CDR3 reads CASSLGLGTANTIYF. In nucleotides, the CDR3 is TGTGCCAGCAGTTTGGGTCTGGGGACTGCAAACACCATATATTTT.

The chain carries TRBV5-5 and TRBJ1-6; D uncertain. CDR3 length: 17 residues. V lost 0 bases to trimming and J lost 10 bases, with 20 bases between them. Looked up from germline, CDR1 is SGHKS and CDR2 is YYEKEE (reference sequence). For the CDR3, the DNA is TGTGCCAGCAGCTTGGGCATCCGGGCACTCGCGGGGTCACCCCTCCACTTT. Translating it yields CASSLGIRALAGSPLHF.

CDR3 bases: TGCGCCAGCAGTCGGTTGGGAGGACTGGGCAATGAGCAGTTCTTC. It encodes CASSRLGGLGNEQFF. The rearrangement uses TRBV5-1 and TRBJ2-1; weak D call: TRBD2 (6 bases). The ends were cut back, 5 bases at V and 6 bases at J, with 18 bases in the middle. The CDR3 is 15 residues long. Germline-derived CDR1 and CDR2 are SGHRS and YFSETQ.

This clone was recorded once. The CDR3 nucleotides are TGCGCCAGCAGCCAAGAGAGCGGGGCGGTCAGGGAGCAGTTCTTC. It translates to CASSQESGAVREQFF. The chain combines TRBV4-1 with TRBJ2-1; TRBD2 aligns across 7 bases. V was clipped by 0 bases and J by 10 bases; unmatched bases: 9. From germline, CDR1 is MGHRA and CDR2 YSYEKL. This CDR3 comprises 15 residues.

The chain combines TRBV9 with TRBJ1-1; D might be TRBD1 (6 bases). V was pared by 3 bases and J by 5 bases, with 17 bases between. The germline CDR1 and CDR2 sequences are SGDLS and YYNGEE. The CDR3 sequence is 15 residues long. CDR3 protein: CASSGEQGEWTEAFF. The CDR3 region has the DNA TGTGCCAGCAGCGGCGAACAGGGTGAATGGACTGAAGCTTTCTTT.

The V call is TRBV5-5, the J call TRBJ2-1; TRBD1 matches 9 bases. V lost 3 bases, J lost 7 bases, and 11 bases stayed unmatched. The CDR3 is 16 residues long. CDR1 and CDR2 (germline): SGHKS, YYEKEE (reference sequence). CDR3: CASSWPPGQGVNEQFF. The CDR3, as DNA: TGTGCCAGCAGCTGGCCCCCGGGACAGGGAGTAAATGAGCAGTTCTTC.

This clone was seen once. The V call is TRBV7-8, the J call TRBJ1-4; TRBD1 agrees at 10 bases. CDR1 is SGHVS and CDR2 is FQNEAQ in the germline V gene. The CDR3 totals 15 residues. The V segment lost 3 bases and the J segment 7 bases; nucleotides outside the gene matches: 5. The CDR3 DNA is TGTGCCAGCAGCTTCGGACAGGGGGATGGTGAAAAACTGTTTTTT. It is translated as CASSFGQGDGEKLFF.

This clone was counted between two and nine times. J is TRBJ1-2 and V is TRBV14, with D possibly being TRBD1 (5 bases). Germline V CDR1 and CDR2: SGHDN, FVKESK. The CDR3 covers 13 residues. V lost 2 bases to trimming and J lost 4 bases, with 8 bases between them. CDR3 region: CASSQSQGYGYTF. DNA of the CDR3: TGTGCCAGCAGCCAATCGCAGGGCTATGGCTACACCTTC.

As regards this clone: Sequence at one end of the junction differs from germline and may be a read error. V usage is TRBV7-7 and J usage is TRBJ2-3; 9 positions match TRBD2. The CDR3 loop spans 18 amino acids. Germline-derived CDR1 and CDR2 are SSHAT and FNYEAQ (reference sequence). The CDR3 reads CASSLAVSSGTSTDTQYF. Here the CDR3 DNA reads TGTGCTAGCAGCTTAGCGGTGTCTAGCGGGACTAGCACAGATACGCAGTATTTT.

The chain employs TRBV5-5 and TRBJ1-1, with D possibly matching TRBD1 (6 bases). V was shortened by 0 bases and J by 3 bases, with 21 bases between the two germline ends. The CDR3 has 18 residues. Germline V gives CDR1 SGHKS, CDR2 YYEKEE (reference sequence). The CDR3: CASSLVPQGSPSDTEAFF. As DNA, the CDR3 is TGTGCCAGCAGCTTGGTCCCACAGGGAAGCCCCTCGGACACTGAAGCTTTCTTT.